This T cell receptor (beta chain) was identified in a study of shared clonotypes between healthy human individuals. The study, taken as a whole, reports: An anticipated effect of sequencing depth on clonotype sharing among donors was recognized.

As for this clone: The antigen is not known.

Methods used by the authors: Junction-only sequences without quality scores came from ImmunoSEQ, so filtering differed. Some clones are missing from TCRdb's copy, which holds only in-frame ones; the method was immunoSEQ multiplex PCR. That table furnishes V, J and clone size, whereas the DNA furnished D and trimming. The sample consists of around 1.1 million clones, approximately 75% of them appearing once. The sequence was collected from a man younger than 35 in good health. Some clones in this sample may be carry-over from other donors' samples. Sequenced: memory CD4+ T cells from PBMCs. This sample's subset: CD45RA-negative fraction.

The CDR3 DNA follows: TGTGCCAGCAGTGTCGGCGGGAGGGCGGATACGCAGTATTTT. Encoded protein: CASSVGGRADTQYF. The chain combines TRBV6-1 with TRBJ2-3, with 9 bases aligning to TRBD2. Trimming at V came to 4 bases and at J to 6 bases, leaving 5 bases not matched to a gene. The germline gives CDR1 MNHNS, CDR2 SASEGT. The CDR3 has 14 residues.